The present T cell receptor (beta chain) was sequenced within a study of identical twins. MiXCR was run by TCRdb on the 5' RACE reads, yielding one entry per CDR3 protein. The table has 460,000 or so distinct CDR3 sequences, approximately 14% seen once; the top ten hold roughly 0.56%. This CDR3 comprises 12 residues. CDR1 is LNHDA and CDR2 is SQIVND in the germline V gene (reference sequence). With 1 base removed from V and 0 bases from J, the gap between germline ends came to 0 bases. These data also formed part of another study, on yellow fever vaccine responses in identical twins.

Material: CD4+ T cells sorted from blood. The V gene is TRBV19, the J gene TRBJ1-2; the D is unclear. The TCR was taken from a woman younger than 30 in good health. CDR3 DNA: TGTGCCAGTAGTATAGCTAACTATGGCTACACCTTC. The encoded protein is CASSIANYGYTF.